A single sample is the source of the 18 T cell receptor beta chains below, sequenced in a study of blood T cell repertoires in COVID-19. Clones were sequenced by immunoSEQ multiplex PCR, and TCRdb holds only the in-frame ones, with some missing. The sample records a few hundred thousand clones, around nine tenths being singletons. The sequencing input was PBMCs or T cells enriched from blood (not recorded which). The receptors shown here come from a middle-aged woman who had recovered from COVID-19.

This clone was recorded once. V gene TRBV7-3 combines with J gene TRBJ2-3; 9 bases match TRBD2. Trimming at V came to 1 base and at J to 6 bases, leaving 8 bases not matched to a gene. Germline CDR1 SGHTA, CDR2 FQGTGA. The CDR3 consists of 16 residues. DNA for the CDR3: TGTGCCAGCAGCTTAAGAGCGGGAGGTGGTAGGGATACGCAGTATTTT. It is translated as CASSLRAGGGRDTQYF.

The chain employs TRBV9 and TRBJ1-1; maybe TRBD1 (5 bases). V lost 3 bases to trimming and J lost 4 bases, with 22 bases between them. This CDR3 has 17 residues. CDR1 is SGDLS, CDR2 YYNGEE, per germline. Here the CDR3 reads CASSALGAGTGGTEAFF. CDR3 DNA sequence: TGTGCCAGCAGCGCGCTAGGCGCGGGGACGGGCGGCACTGAAGCTTTCTTT.

V usage is TRBV30 and J usage is TRBJ1-3; TRBD1 is a possible D gene (6 bases). The germline gives CDR1 GTSNPN, CDR2 SVGIG (reference sequence). The CDR3 runs to 14 residues. Trimming pared 4 bases from V and 0 bases from J, leaving 10 bases between. CDR3 DNA: TGTGCCTGGAACAGGGCGAGCTCTGGAAACACCATATATTTT. Protein sequence: CAWNRASSGNTIYF.

The V gene is TRBV19, the J gene TRBJ2-3, with TRBD2 matching 10 bases. V lost 3 bases, J lost 4 bases, and 4 bases stayed unmatched. In germline, CDR1 is LNHDA, CDR2 SQIVND (reference sequence). This CDR3 comprises 15 residues. CDR3 in amino acids: CASSIYTSGADTQYF. The CDR3 DNA is TGTGCCAGTAGTATCTATACTAGCGGGGCAGATACGCAGTATTTT.

The CDR3 protein is CASSQPQGIPGNTIYF. For the CDR3, the DNA is TGCGCCAGCAGCCAACCCCAGGGCATCCCGGGAAACACCATATATTTT. The chain has TRBV4-1 and TRBJ1-3, with D perhaps matching TRBD1 (5 bases). V lost 2 bases, J lost 4 bases, and 15 bases lay in between. The CDR3 consists of 16 residues. Germline assignment: CDR1 MGHRA and CDR2 YSYEKL.

The rearrangement links TRBV6-1 to TRBJ1-5; D is unresolved. This CDR3 is 14 amino acids long. Looked up from germline, CDR1 is MNHNS and CDR2 is SASEGT. V lost 1 base, J lost 7 bases, and 11 bases lay in between. CDR3 nucleotide sequence: TGTGCCAGCAGTGAAGTTTCGGGGTCCCAGCCCCAGCATTTT. It encodes CASSEVSGSQPQHF.

The CDR3 loop reads CASSQTRGGEETQYF. DNA of the CDR3: TGCGCCAGCAGCCAGACCCGGGGGGGGGAAGAGACCCAGTACTTC. The genes are TRBV4-3 and TRBJ2-5, with TRBD2 matching over 8 bases. The CDR3 totals 15 residues. Germline CDR1 is LGHNA and CDR2 is YSLEER. With 3 bases clipped from V and 3 bases from J, the junction kept 6 bases outside the gene matches.

This clone was counted a few times. The rearrangement joins TRBV12-2 to TRBJ2-7; the table calls TRBD2, which could not be checked here. TRBV12-2 is recorded as a pseudogene. The CDR3 is 17 residues long. This chain's CDR3 is CASRLDSSGRRSWEQYF. The CDR3, as DNA: TGTGCAAGTCGCTTAGATAGCAGCGGGAGACGGTCTTGGGAGCAGTACTTC.

This rearrangement joins TRBV3-1 (or the pseudogene TRBV3-2) to TRBJ2-2; D gene uncertain. V gave up 0 bases and J gave up 8 bases, with 7 bases separating them. The germline V gene has CDR1 LGHDT and CDR2 YNNKEL (reference sequence). This CDR3 is 13 amino acids long. The CDR3 sequence is CASSQDRLGELFF. The CDR3 nucleotides are TGTGCCAGCAGCCAAGACAGGTTGGGGGAGCTGTTTTTT.

This chain connects TRBV6-5 to TRBJ2-7, with 9 bases fitting TRBD1. The germline gives CDR1 MNHEY, CDR2 SVGAGI. The CDR3 extends over 14 amino acids. Trimming removed 6 bases from V and 6 bases from J; junction bases left unmatched: 9. In DNA, the CDR3 is TGTGCCAGCAGGAAACAGGGGGCTATGCGCGAGCAGTACTTC. Protein: CASRKQGAMREQYF.

The chain has TRBV7-2 and TRBJ2-1; TRBD2 matches 8 bases. CDR1 and CDR2 (germline): SGHTA, FQGNSA. The ends lost 5 bases at V and 9 bases at J; junction bases unmatched: 6. The CDR3 length is 13 residues. This CDR3 reads CASSLGLAAEQFF. Written as DNA, the CDR3 is TGTGCCAGCAGCCTCGGACTAGCTGCTGAGCAGTTCTTC.

The genes are TRBV12-3 or TRBV12-4 and TRBJ1-1; the D gene is possibly TRBD1 (5 bases). The ends were cut back, 3 bases at V and 5 bases at J, with 10 bases in the middle. The CDR3 runs 13 residues. CDR3 in DNA: TGTGCCAGCAGTTTGGACACGAAGACTGAAGCTTTCTTT. Protein: CASSLDTKTEAFF.

The V call is TRBV4-2, the J call TRBJ2-7, with D possibly TRBD2 on 6 matching bases. The CDR3 is 14 amino acids. Trimming took off 2 bases at V and 4 bases at J, with 12 bases between the two ends. Germline CDR1 reads LGHNA; CDR2 reads YNFKEQ. CDR3 nucleotides: TGTGCCAGCAGCCAACTCTTGGGGGGATACGAGCAGTACTTC. It codes for CASSQLLGGYEQYF.

The chain recombines TRBV6-1 with TRBJ1-5; 8 bases align to TRBD1. Germline values: CDR1 MNHNS, CDR2 SASEGT. Trimming removed 1 base from V and 4 bases from J; junction bases left unmatched: 3. The CDR3 is 15 amino acids. As DNA, the CDR3 is TGTGCCAGCAGTGAAGGGGACAGGTTGAATCAGCCCCAGCATTTT. This encodes CASSEGDRLNQPQHF.

The J gene is TRBJ2-7, the V gene TRBV7-9; 9 positions match TRBD2. From germline, CDR1 is SEHNR and CDR2 FQNEAQ (reference sequence). This CDR3 has 14 amino acids. V dropped 7 bases and J dropped 0; count of bases not matched to a gene: 4. The CDR3, as DNA: TGTGCCAGCACCCTTAGCGGGAGCTCCTACGAGCAGTACTTC. Protein sequence: CASTLSGSSYEQYF. The complete variable domain, with remaining parts taken from reference TRBV7-9 and TRBJ2-7, reads DTGVSQNPRHKITKRGQNVTFRCDPISEHNRLYWYRQTLGQGPEFLTYFQNEAQLEKSRLLSDRFSAERPKGSFSTLEIQRTEQGDSAMYLCASTLSGSSYEQYFGPGTRLTVT.

The chain joins TRBV7-8 to TRBJ2-1, with 14 bases lining up with TRBD2. CDR3 length: 19 residues. Trimming at V came to 1 base and at J to 0 bases, leaving 5 bases not matched to a gene. CDR1 SGHVS and CDR2 FQNEAQ come from the germline V gene. The CDR3 is CASSLDRTSGRNSYNEQFF. CDR3 coding DNA: TGTGCCAGCAGCTTAGACAGGACTAGCGGGAGGAACTCCTACAATGAGCAGTTCTTC.

The chain couples TRBV3-1 (or the pseudogene TRBV3-2) to TRBJ1-2, with D possibly TRBD1 on 6 matching bases. Germline lookup yields CDR1 LGHDT and CDR2 YNNKEL (reference sequence). This CDR3 spans 14 amino acids. V was clipped by 2 bases and J by 0 bases, with 7 bases between them. This chain's CDR3 is CASSQWDTNYGYTF. DNA for the CDR3: TGTGCCAGCAGCCAATGGGACACTAACTATGGCTACACCTTC.

This clone was seen a handful of times. The chain carries TRBV7-2 and TRBJ2-2, with D possibly TRBD2 on 5 matching bases. This CDR3 has 14 residues. Per the germline V gene, CDR1 is SGHTA and CDR2 is FQGNSA. Trimming removed 7 bases from V and 2 bases from J, with 11 bases in between. The CDR3, as DNA: TGTGCCAGCAATCGGGGAGTAAACACCGGGGAGCTGTTTTTT. Translation: CASNRGVNTGELFF.